The source of this T cell receptor beta chain is a study of lymphopenia after photon versus proton radiotherapy. Generated by immunoSEQ multiplex PCR, the TCRdb table keeps only in-frame clones and is missing some. The table records approximately 31,000 clones, around 82% of them present only once. Germline V gene sequence: CDR1 MDHEN, CDR2 SYDVKM. The germline V and J ends were trimmed by 8 bases and 2 bases, with 9 bases remaining between them. The CDR3 contains 12 residues. The sequencing used peripheral blood, collected from a patient treated with proton-based radiotherapy. This TCR came from a woman in her 70s with pancreatic cancer. The chain couples TRBV28 to TRBJ1-2, with D unresolved. DNA of the CDR3: TGTGCCAGCGACCAGACCAACTATGGCTACACCTTC. Its translation: CASDQTNYGYTF.